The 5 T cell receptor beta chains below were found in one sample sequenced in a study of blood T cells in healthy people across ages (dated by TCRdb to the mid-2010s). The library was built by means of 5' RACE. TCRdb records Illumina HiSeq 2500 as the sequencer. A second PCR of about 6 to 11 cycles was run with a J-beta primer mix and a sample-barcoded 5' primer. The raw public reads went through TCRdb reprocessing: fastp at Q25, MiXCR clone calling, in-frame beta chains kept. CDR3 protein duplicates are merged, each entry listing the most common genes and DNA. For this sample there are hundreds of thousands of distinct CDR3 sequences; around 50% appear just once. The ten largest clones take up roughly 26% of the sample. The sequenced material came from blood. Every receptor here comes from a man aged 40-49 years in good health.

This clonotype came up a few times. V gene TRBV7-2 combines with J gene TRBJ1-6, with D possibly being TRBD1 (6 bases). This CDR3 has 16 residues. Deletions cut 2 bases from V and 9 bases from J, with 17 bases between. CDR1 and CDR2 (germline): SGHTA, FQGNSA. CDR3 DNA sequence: TGTGCCAGCAGCTTAAGGGGGGTGAGGGCAGGTTCACCCCTCCACTTT. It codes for CASSLRGVRAGSPLHF.

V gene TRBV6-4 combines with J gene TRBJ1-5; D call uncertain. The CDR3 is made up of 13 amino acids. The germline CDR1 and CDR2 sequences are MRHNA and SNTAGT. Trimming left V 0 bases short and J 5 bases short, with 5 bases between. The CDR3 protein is CASSDSRHQPQHF. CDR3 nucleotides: TGTGCCAGCAGTGACTCGAGGCATCAGCCCCAGCATTTT.

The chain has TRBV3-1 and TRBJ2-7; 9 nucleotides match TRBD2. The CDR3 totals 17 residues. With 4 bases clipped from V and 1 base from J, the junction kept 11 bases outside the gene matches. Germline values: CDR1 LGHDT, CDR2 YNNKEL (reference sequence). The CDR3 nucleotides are TGTGCCAGCAGCCCTAACGTCAGACTAGCGGTTTCCTACGAGCAGTACTTC. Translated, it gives CASSPNVRLAVSYEQYF.

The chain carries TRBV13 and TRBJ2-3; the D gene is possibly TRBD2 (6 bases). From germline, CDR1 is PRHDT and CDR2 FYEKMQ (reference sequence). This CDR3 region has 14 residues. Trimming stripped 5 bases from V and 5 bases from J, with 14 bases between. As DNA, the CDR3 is TGTGCCAGCAGCCCACGGGACTGGCGAGATACGCAGTATTTT. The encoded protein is CASSPRDWRDTQYF.

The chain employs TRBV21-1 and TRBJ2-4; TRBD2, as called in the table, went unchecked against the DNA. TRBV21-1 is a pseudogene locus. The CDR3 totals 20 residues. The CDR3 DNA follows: TGTGCCAGCAGCAAAGTTGAAGTTGGGCTAGCTATACTAGCCAAAAACATTCAGTACTTC. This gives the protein CASSKVEVGLAILAKNIQYF.